Sequencing of this TCR beta chain was carried out in a study of technical replicates of blood from four donors. Libraries were prepared by immunoSEQ multiplex PCR; TCRdb keeps only in-frame clonotypes and omits some of them. This table has nearly 95,000 clones, 90% to 97% appearing once. Sequenced: T cells isolated from PBMCs. The receptor was isolated from a human donor in good health.

The CDR3 is CASSLAPGYISPEAFF. In DNA, the CDR3 is TGTGCCAGCAGCTTAGCCCCGGGTTACATTTCCCCTGAAGCTTTCTTT. The V call is TRBV7-9, the J call TRBJ1-1; D is unclear. Trimming shortened V by 0 bases and J by 6 bases, and 17 bases separated the two germline ends. Germline V gene lookup returns CDR1 SEHNR and CDR2 FQNEAQ (reference sequence). There are 16 residues in the CDR3. Drawing the rest from reference TRBV7-9 and TRBJ1-1, the complete variable domain is DTGVSQNPRHKITKRGQNVTFRCDPISEHNRLYWYRQTLGQGPEFLTYFQNEAQLEKSRLLSDRFSAERPKGSFSTLEIQRTEQGDSAMYLCASSLAPGYISPEAFFGQGTRLTVV.